Shown below are 21 T cell receptor beta chains from a single sample sequenced in a study of blood T cells in healthy people across ages. Using a J-beta primer mix together with a sample-barcoded 5' primer, a second PCR was run for 7 to 11 cycles. Via MiXCR, TCRdb re-called the 5' RACE reads, giving one row per CDR3 protein. The sample lists roughly 1.9 million distinct CDR3 sequences; about 39% were seen once. Sequences were obtained from blood. The receptors were sampled from a human donor in good health.

The gene calls are TRBV5-6 and TRBJ1-2; D unresolved. There are 14 residues in the CDR3. V gave up 4 bases and J gave up 6 bases, with 16 bases separating them. From germline, CDR1 is SGHDT and CDR2 YYEEEE. CDR3 amino acids: CASSHIGFVDGYTF. The DNA for the CDR3 is TGTGCCAGCAGCCACATAGGCTTCGTGGATGGCTACACCTTC.

The V gene is TRBV6-2 or TRBV6-3, the J gene TRBJ1-1; D unresolved. CDR1 and CDR2 from the germline V gene are MNHEY and SVGEGT. The CDR3 covers 14 residues. Trimming pared 5 bases from V and 1 base from J, leaving 11 bases between. This CDR3 reads CASSHPVGNTEAFF. The CDR3 nucleotides are TGTGCCAGCAGTCACCCGGTTGGGAACACTGAAGCTTTCTTT.

The V call is TRBV5-1, the J call TRBJ2-2; the D gene is possibly TRBD2 (6 bases). The CDR3 contains 15 residues. Trimming pared 4 bases from V and 0 bases from J, leaving 10 bases between. Per the germline V gene, CDR1 is SGHRS and CDR2 is YFSETQ. The CDR3 coding sequence is TGCGCCAGCAGCCTGGGACTGACGAACACCGGGGAGCTGTTTTTT. Translation: CASSLGLTNTGELFF.

Remarks on this clonotype: A junction boundary mismatches the germline segment, possibly from a read error. The chain links TRBV4-3 to TRBJ2-1; D remains ambiguous. The CDR3 spans 17 residues. Per the germline V gene, CDR1 is LGHNA and CDR2 is YSLEER. The CDR3 is CASSQRAGVEFGNERFF. CDR3 bases: TGCGCCAGCAGCCAAAGGGCCGGAGTGGAGTTCGGCAATGAGCGGTTCTTC.

V gene TRBV20-1 combines with J gene TRBJ2-7, with TRBD2 identical over 7 bases. TRBJ2-5 explains the end of the DNA better; the J call may be wrong. The CDR3 contains 15 residues. Germline CDR1 DFQATT, CDR2 SNEGSKA (reference sequence). The CDR3 DNA reads as TGCAGTGCTAGGAACTCGGGGGGAGCGCCTGAGACCCAGTACTTC. Its translation is CSARNSGGAPETQYF.

This clonotype was observed a handful of times. The chain recombines TRBV5-5 with TRBJ2-4; D perhaps matches TRBD1 (6 bases). The DNA matches TRBJ2-7 better at its end, which makes the J call doubtful. The CDR3 consists of 14 residues. The V gene's germline CDR1 is SGHKS and CDR2 YYEKEE (reference sequence). CDR3 bases: TGTGCCAGCAGCTACCAGGGGTTTCTATACGAGCAGTACTTC. It translates to CASSYQGFLYEQYF.

This chain connects TRBV29-1 to TRBJ2-7; 8 bases are a match to TRBD1. V lost 0 bases, J lost 5 bases, and 12 bases stayed unmatched. The germline V gene encodes CDR1 SQVTM and CDR2 ANQGSEA. The length of the CDR3 is 16 residues. CDR3 amino acids: CSVEDPLGQGDNEQYF. Written as DNA, the CDR3 is TGCAGCGTTGAAGATCCCCTAGGACAGGGCGACAACGAGCAGTACTTC.

The table lists this clonotype with a count of one. The J gene is TRBJ1-2, the V gene TRBV24-1; 9 bases align to TRBD1. This CDR3 spans 13 amino acids. Looked up from germline, CDR1 is KGHDR and CDR2 is SFDVKD. Trimming removed 7 bases from V and 6 bases from J; junction bases left unmatched: 5. The CDR3 is CATRDRTGDGYTF. The CDR3 coding sequence is TGTGCCACCAGGGACCGGACAGGGGATGGCTACACCTTC.

This chain uses TRBV4-2 with TRBJ2-6, with a weak D call TRBD2 (5 bases). This CDR3 has 17 residues. CDR1 and CDR2 (germline): LGHNA, YNFKEQ. V was cut by 0 bases and J by 0 bases, with 9 bases left in between. CDR3 amino acids: CASSQEGAGSGANVLTF. DNA for the CDR3: TGTGCCAGCAGCCAAGAGGGCGCGGGCTCTGGGGCCAACGTCCTGACTTTC.

This clonotype was counted only a few times. The chain joins TRBV24-1 to TRBJ2-1; 13 bases agree with TRBD2. Germline CDR1 and CDR2: KGHDR and SFDVKD. The CDR3 is 16 residues long. Trimming took 1 base from V and 10 from J; bases not matched to a gene: 6. The CDR3 here is CATSDFTSGGAREQFF. CDR3 in DNA: TGTGCCACCAGTGATTTCACTAGCGGGGGGGCAAGGGAGCAGTTCTTC.

As to this clonotype: Germline is not matched at one junction end, which may reflect a read error. The chain carries TRBV3-1 and TRBJ1-2; D is possibly TRBD1 (5 bases). Looked up from germline, CDR1 is LGHDT and CDR2 is YNNKEL (reference sequence). The length of the CDR3 is 14 residues. This CDR3 is CASTDPGPNYGYTF. CDR3 in DNA: TGTGCCAGCACCGATCCGGGACCTAACTACGGCTACACCTTC.

Only a few counts were recorded for this clonotype. J is TRBJ2-1 and V is TRBV4-3; D is undetermined. V was cut by 3 bases and J by 7 bases, with 10 bases left in between. The CDR3 loop spans 13 amino acids. The germline CDR1 and CDR2 sequences are LGHNA and YSLEER. CDR3 nucleotides: TGCGCCAGCAGCCACGACCTAATGAATGAGCAGTTCTTC. The encoded protein is CASSHDLMNEQFF.

The chain joins TRBV5-1 to TRBJ2-7; no reliable D call. The CDR3 covers 15 residues. Germline CDR1 SGHRS, CDR2 YFSETQ. The V end lost 0 bases, the J end lost 1 base, and 11 bases lay between the germline ends. In DNA form, the CDR3 reads TGCGCCAGCAGCTTGGCAGTGGATACGTCCTACGAGCAGTACTTC. Its protein is CASSLAVDTSYEQYF.

In its sample, this clonotype was seen a few times. The chain employs TRBV4-1 and TRBJ2-7; the D is unclear. Trimming removed 1 base from V and 2 bases from J, with 12 bases in between. The CDR3 spans 15 residues. CDR1 is MGHRA and CDR2 is YSYEKL in the germline V gene. CDR3 coding DNA: TGCGCCAGCAGCCAAGGTCCTTACAAAACCTACGAGCAGTACTTC. Protein sequence: CASSQGPYKTYEQYF.

This clonotype was seen a few times. The chain links TRBV12-3 or TRBV12-4 to TRBJ2-5; 11 bases align to TRBD1. With 2 bases clipped from V and 5 bases from J, the junction kept 4 bases outside the gene matches. The CDR3 loop spans 15 amino acids. CDR3 coding DNA: TGTGCCAGCAGTTTATGGACAGGGGGCGAGGAGACCCAGTACTTC. Protein product: CASSLWTGGEETQYF.

V and J are TRBV27 and TRBJ1-6, with TRBD1 as a possible D gene (5 bases). This CDR3 has 14 amino acids. Trimming removed 3 bases at V and 9 bases at J, with 12 bases between. CDR1 is MNHEY and CDR2 is SMNVEV in the germline V gene (reference sequence). In DNA form, the CDR3 reads TGTGCCAGCAGTTTGGGGGTTATGGGTTCACCCCTCCACTTT. Residues: CASSLGVMGSPLHF.

The chain recombines TRBV24-1 with TRBJ2-1, with 11 bases fitting TRBD2. The germline CDR1 and CDR2 sequences are KGHDR and SFDVKD. The CDR3 has 17 residues. The ends lost 2 bases at V and 4 bases at J; junction bases unmatched: 6. In DNA, the CDR3 is TGTGCCACCAGTGATTCGGAGACTAGCGGGGTATACAATGAGCAGTTCTTC. It codes for CATSDSETSGVYNEQFF.

This clonotype appeared once. A much bigger clone sits one base away, suggesting this may be a read error. The V call is TRBV29-1, the J call TRBJ1-2; 7 positions agree with TRBD1. Per germline, CDR1 SQVTM and CDR2 ANQGSEA. Trimming at V came to 7 bases and at J to 7 bases, leaving 6 bases not matched to a gene. The CDR3 sequence is 11 residues long. CDR3 in DNA: TGCAGCGCCGGACAGGACTGTGGCTACACCTTC. This gives the protein CSAGQDCGYTF.

The genes are TRBV5-4 and TRBJ2-4; no definite D call. Trimming took off 9 bases at V and 2 bases at J, with 6 bases between the two ends. Germline lookup yields CDR1 SGHNT and CDR2 YYREEE (reference sequence). The CDR3 runs 11 residues. The DNA for the CDR3 is TGTGCCACTTCGACCAAAAACATTCAGTACTTC. This encodes CATSTKNIQYF.

This clonotype appeared a few times. CDR3 nucleotides: TGTGCCAGCAGTATAAAGAGTAGGAGCAATCAGCCCCAGCATTTT. Translating gives CASSIKSRSNQPQHF. The rearrangement uses TRBV7-9 and TRBJ1-5; D unresolved. CDR3 length: 15 amino acids. Trimming pared 6 bases from V and 1 base from J, leaving 13 bases between. Germline lookup yields CDR1 SEHNR and CDR2 FQNEAQ (reference sequence).

In its sample, this clonotype was seen a few times. V and J are TRBV7-2 and TRBJ2-4; perhaps TRBD2 as D (5 bases). The CDR3 spans 12 residues. Per the germline V gene, CDR1 is SGHTA and CDR2 is FQGNSA. V was shortened by 0 bases and J by 13 bases, with 10 bases between the two germline ends. The CDR3 loop is CASSLAFGEQYF. CDR3 bases: TGTGCCAGCAGCTTAGCGTTCGGGGAGCAGTACTTC.